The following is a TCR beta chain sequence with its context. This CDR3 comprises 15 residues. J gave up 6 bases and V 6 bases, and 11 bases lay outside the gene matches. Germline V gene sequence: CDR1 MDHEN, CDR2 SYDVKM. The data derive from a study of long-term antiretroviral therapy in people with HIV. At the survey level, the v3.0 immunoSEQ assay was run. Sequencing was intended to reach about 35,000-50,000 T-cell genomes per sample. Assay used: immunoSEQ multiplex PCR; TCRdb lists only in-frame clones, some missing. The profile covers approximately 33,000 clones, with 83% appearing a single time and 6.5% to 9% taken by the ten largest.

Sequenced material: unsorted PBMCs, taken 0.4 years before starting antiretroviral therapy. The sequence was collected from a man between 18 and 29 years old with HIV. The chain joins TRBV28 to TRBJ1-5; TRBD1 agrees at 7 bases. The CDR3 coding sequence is TGTGCCAGCAGACCCCAAAGGAGGGGGCGTCAGCCCCAGCATTTT. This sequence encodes CASRPQRRGRQPQHF.